The 27 T cell receptor beta chains below were found in one sample sequenced in a study of blood T cell repertoires in COVID-19. Assay used: immunoSEQ multiplex PCR; TCRdb lists only in-frame clones, some missing. The sample includes 60,000 to 75,000 clones, around 88% of them seen just once. Source material: peripheral blood. The receptors shown here come from a human donor in a cohort sampled during active COVID-19.

The rearrangement uses TRBV19 and TRBJ1-5, with TRBD1 as a possible D gene (6 bases). The length of the CDR3 is 16 residues. Germline V gene data show CDR1 as LNHDA and CDR2 as SQIVND (reference sequence). The ends were cut back, 1 base at V and 3 bases at J, with 13 bases in the middle. The CDR3 bases are TGTGCCAGTAGTATAGTGACCAGGGGTTTCAATCAGCCCCAGCATTTT. Its protein is CASSIVTRGFNQPQHF.

V and J are TRBV13 and TRBJ2-5, with D possibly being TRBD1 (5 bases). This CDR3 comprises 14 residues. CDR1 and CDR2 (germline): PRHDT, FYEKMQ (reference sequence). Trimming pared 5 bases from V and 3 bases from J, leaving 13 bases between. CDR3 sequence reads: CASSRQQTEETQYF. The CDR3 DNA sequence: TGTGCCAGCAGCCGACAGCAAACGGAAGAGACCCAGTACTTC.

This chain connects TRBV9 to TRBJ2-3; 8 bases agree with TRBD2. There are 16 residues in the CDR3. V lost 0 bases to trimming and J lost 10 bases; unmatched junction nucleotides: 13. Germline values: CDR1 SGDLS, CDR2 YYNGEE. This CDR3 reads CASSVGVSGNEGAQYF. The DNA for the CDR3 is TGTGCCAGCAGCGTAGGGGTTAGCGGGAACGAGGGGGCGCAGTATTTT.

V usage is TRBV5-1 and J usage is TRBJ2-3; 7 nucleotides match TRBD2. The CDR3 covers 15 residues. The germline V gene has CDR1 SGHRS and CDR2 YFSETQ. With 0 bases clipped from V and 3 bases from J, the junction kept 4 bases outside the gene matches. The CDR3 region is CASSLGTSQTDTQYF. The CDR3 DNA reads as TGCGCCAGCAGCTTGGGGACTAGTCAAACAGATACGCAGTATTTT.

The rearrangement links TRBV13 to TRBJ2-3; 7 nucleotides line up with TRBD2. Germline V lookup: CDR1 PRHDT, CDR2 FYEKMQ (reference sequence). The CDR3 is 14 residues long. The V segment lost 1 base and the J segment 8 bases; nucleotides outside the gene matches: 6. DNA of the CDR3: TGTGCCAGCAGCTTAGAGCGCGGGAGCGGTACGCAGTATTTT. This codes for CASSLERGSGTQYF.

There are a few counts of this clone. The chain carries TRBV20-1 and TRBJ2-7; TRBD2 matches at 8 bases. The V gene end was trimmed by 3 bases and the J gene end by 2 bases; junction bases not matched to a gene: 6. The germline V gene has CDR1 DFQATT and CDR2 SNEGSKA (reference sequence). CDR3 length equals 14 residues. CDR3 loop: CSASTGRAAYEQYF. The DNA of the CDR3 is TGCAGTGCTAGTACCGGGAGGGCCGCCTACGAGCAGTACTTC.

This clone is a singleton in its sample. This chain connects TRBV6-2 or TRBV6-3 to TRBJ1-1; D uncertain. Trimming removed 6 bases from V and 0 bases from J, with 8 bases in between. The CDR3 runs 13 residues. CDR1 is MNHEY and CDR2 is SVGEGT in the germline V gene. The CDR3: CASRPFMNTEAFF. The CDR3 coding sequence is TGTGCCAGCAGACCTTTCATGAACACTGAAGCTTTCTTT.

This clone was counted once. This CDR3 is CASSPRQGAWDNSPLHF. Written as DNA, the CDR3 is TGTGCCAGCTCACCAAGGCAGGGGGCATGGGATAATTCACCCCTCCACTTT. The chain joins TRBV18 to TRBJ1-6, with 8 bases identical to TRBD1. CDR3 length equals 17 residues. With V trimmed by 2 bases and J by 5 bases, 8 bases remained unmatched. Looked up from germline, CDR1 is KGHSH and CDR2 is LQKENI.

The chain recombines TRBV5-1 with TRBJ2-7, with TRBD2 matching 9 bases. The CDR3 is made up of 14 amino acids. V dropped 4 bases and J dropped 7; count of bases not matched to a gene: 9. Germline lookup yields CDR1 SGHRS and CDR2 YFSETQ. In nucleotides, the CDR3 is TGCGCCAGCAGCGGAACGACTAGCGGCGGTGAGCAGTACTTC. Protein sequence: CASSGTTSGGEQYF.

The V gene is TRBV5-4, the J gene TRBJ2-1, with D uncertain. The germline V and J ends were trimmed by 1 base and 2 bases, with 13 bases remaining between them. This CDR3 spans 16 amino acids. Germline V gene sequence: CDR1 SGHNT, CDR2 YYREEE (reference sequence). The CDR3 nucleotides read TGTGCCAGCAGCTTGTCCCAGGATTTAGCCTACAATGAGCAGTTCTTC. Translating it yields CASSLSQDLAYNEQFF.

This rearrangement joins TRBV24-1 to TRBJ1-2; unclear D gene. The V and J ends lost 5 bases and 0 bases respectively, with 6 bases between them. The germline gives CDR1 KGHDR, CDR2 SFDVKD. The CDR3 totals 13 residues. The CDR3 loop is CATSAGPNYGYTF. CDR3 coding DNA: TGTGCCACCAGTGCAGGCCCTAACTATGGCTACACCTTC.

V gene TRBV5-1 combines with J gene TRBJ2-2; 8 bases line up with TRBD1. The CDR3 is made up of 13 amino acids. Germline CDR1 and CDR2: SGHRS and YFSETQ. Germline trimming cut 9 bases from V and 7 bases from J; bases unmatched to any gene: 8. DNA for the CDR3: TGCGCCACCCGGACAGGGACGGACGGGGAGCTGTTTTTT. This sequence encodes CATRTGTDGELFF.

This clone has a single count. The chain joins TRBV2 to TRBJ2-5; a possible D gene is TRBD1 (5 bases). This CDR3 is 17 amino acids long. Germline CDR1 and CDR2: SNHLY and FYNNEI. The ends were cut back, 6 bases at V and 4 bases at J, with 24 bases in the middle. The CDR3 DNA reads as TGTGCCAGCAGGGGTGGGGCAGGGTTGAGGTTCGGAGAGACCCAGTACTTC. Translating gives CASRGGAGLRFGETQYF.

The J gene is TRBJ2-2, the V gene TRBV18, with TRBD2 matching 14 bases. The CDR3 is 17 amino acids. Germline V gene data show CDR1 as KGHSH and CDR2 as LQKENI. Unmatched junction bases numbered 4, after V lost 3 bases and J lost 4 bases. The CDR3 region has the DNA TGTGCCAGCTCACCCCCGGGACTAGCGGGAGTCACCGGGGAGCTGTTTTTT. It yields the protein CASSPPGLAGVTGELFF.

This chain connects TRBV27 to TRBJ2-1, with D maybe TRBD1 (5 bases). Trimming left V 8 bases short and J 10 bases short, with 18 bases between. Per the germline V gene, CDR1 is MNHEY and CDR2 is SMNVEV (reference sequence). CDR3 length equals 13 residues. The CDR3 sequence: CASRRVFASEQFF. In DNA form, the CDR3 reads TGTGCCAGCCGCAGGGTTTTTGCTTCAGAGCAGTTCTTC.

The J gene is TRBJ1-5, the V gene TRBV5-3; 8 bases align to TRBD1. TRBV5-3 is known as an ORF, though its function is uncertain. The CDR3 is made up of 15 amino acids. V lost 3 bases to trimming and J lost 4 bases; unmatched junction nucleotides: 6. CDR3 in amino acids: CARSCSGGANQPQHF. Here the CDR3 DNA reads TGTGCCAGAAGCTGTTCAGGGGGCGCGAATCAGCCCCAGCATTTT.

The chain links TRBV4-1 to TRBJ2-5, with TRBD2 matching over 10 bases. The CDR3 has 19 residues. V gave up 4 bases and J gave up 5 bases; unmatched junction bases: 19. The germline V gene has CDR1 MGHRA and CDR2 YSYEKL. As DNA, the CDR3 is TGCGCCAGCAGCCCTCGAGACCAGGCGGCTAGCGGGGGCACCGAGACCCAGTACTTC. Translated: CASSPRDQAASGGTETQYF.

By share, this clone ranks as medium-sized (0.01 to 0.1%). J is TRBJ1-3 and V is TRBV7-8, with D unresolved. The CDR3 is made up of 16 amino acids. Germline-derived CDR1 and CDR2 are SGHVS and FQNEAQ. Between the trimmed V and J ends, which lost 5 bases and 0 bases, there was a span of 14 bases. CDR3 nucleotides: TGTGCCAGCAGCGACCGCAGACTGAGCTCTGGAAACACCATATATTTT. Translating gives CASSDRRLSSGNTIYF.

The chain joins TRBV12-5 to TRBJ1-6, with D possibly TRBD1 on 5 matching bases. From germline, CDR1 is LGHNT and CDR2 FRNRAP. The CDR3 has 13 amino acids. V was shortened by 1 base and J by 13 bases, with 11 bases between the two germline ends. The CDR3 DNA is TGTGCTAGTGGTTTGGGGGGCTGGGTGCCCCTCCACTTT. It is translated as CASGLGGWVPLHF.

This chain links TRBV10-3 with TRBJ2-2; tentatively, D is TRBD2 (6 bases). V shed 6 bases and J shed 3 bases, with 11 bases lying between them. The CDR3 has 14 amino acids. The germline CDR1 and CDR2 sequences are ENHRY and SYGVKD. DNA of the CDR3: TGTGCCATCAGGGGGGGAGTAGACACCGGGGAGCTGTTTTTT. It specifies CAIRGGVDTGELFF.

V is TRBV5-1 and J is TRBJ2-2, with D hard to call. This CDR3 region has 15 residues. V lost 0 bases, J lost 0 bases, and 6 bases lay in between. Germline V gives CDR1 SGHRS, CDR2 YFSETQ. In DNA form, the CDR3 reads TGCGCCAGCAGCTTGGCCCTAGCGAACACCGGGGAGCTGTTTTTT. Its protein is CASSLALANTGELFF.

This CDR3 is CASSLGSAGVGETQYF. The CDR3 region has the DNA TGTGCCAGCAGCTTAGGGAGTGCGGGGGTAGGGGAGACCCAGTACTTC. This chain connects TRBV7-9 to TRBJ2-5; 7 positions agree with TRBD2. The CDR3 has 16 amino acids. V was clipped by 1 base and J by 5 bases; unmatched bases: 10. Germline V gene lookup returns CDR1 SEHNR and CDR2 FQNEAQ (reference sequence).

The rearrangement uses TRBV7-9 and TRBJ2-2; D call uncertain. Trimming pared 1 base from V and 8 bases from J, leaving 5 bases between. CDR1 SEHNR and CDR2 FQNEAQ come from the germline V gene (reference sequence). The CDR3 is made up of 12 amino acids. For the CDR3, the DNA is TGTGCCAGCAGCTTAGTTTCTGGGGAGCTGTTTTTT. Translating it yields CASSLVSGELFF.

This clone was observed once. This sequence joins TRBV18 and TRBJ1-4; maybe TRBD1 (6 bases). Germline CDR1 is KGHSH and CDR2 is LQKENI. This CDR3 is 14 amino acids long. V dropped 4 bases and J dropped 5 bases, with 11 bases sitting between them. CDR3 region: CASSQQGGNEKLFF. The CDR3 DNA sequence: TGTGCCAGCTCACAACAGGGAGGGAATGAAAAACTGTTTTTT.

The V gene is TRBV5-1, the J gene TRBJ2-1; unclear D gene. CDR3 length equals 15 residues. V was shortened by 5 bases and J by 4 bases, with 16 bases between the two germline ends. Germline lookup yields CDR1 SGHRS and CDR2 YFSETQ. CDR3 residues: CASSPARMRYNEQFF. Written as DNA, the CDR3 is TGCGCCAGCAGTCCCGCTAGGATGCGTTACAATGAGCAGTTCTTC.

The CDR3 region is CASNLQGARTEAFF. DNA for the CDR3: TGTGCCAGCAACCTACAGGGGGCGCGAACTGAAGCTTTCTTT. The chain recombines TRBV7-9 with TRBJ1-1; TRBD1 aligns across 9 bases. The CDR3 has 14 residues. Germline lookup yields CDR1 SEHNR and CDR2 FQNEAQ (reference sequence). Germline trimming cut 7 bases from V and 5 bases from J; bases unmatched to any gene: 8.

This sequence joins TRBV2 and TRBJ2-7; 16 bases align to TRBD2. CDR3 length equals 15 residues. The V and J ends lost 5 bases and 9 bases, in that order; junction bases with no gene match: 7. CDR1 SNHLY and CDR2 FYNNEI come from the germline V gene. CDR3 DNA sequence: TGTGCCAGCAGTCTTGGGACTAGCGGGGGGGCGGTGCAGTACTTC. Protein sequence: CASSLGTSGGAVQYF.